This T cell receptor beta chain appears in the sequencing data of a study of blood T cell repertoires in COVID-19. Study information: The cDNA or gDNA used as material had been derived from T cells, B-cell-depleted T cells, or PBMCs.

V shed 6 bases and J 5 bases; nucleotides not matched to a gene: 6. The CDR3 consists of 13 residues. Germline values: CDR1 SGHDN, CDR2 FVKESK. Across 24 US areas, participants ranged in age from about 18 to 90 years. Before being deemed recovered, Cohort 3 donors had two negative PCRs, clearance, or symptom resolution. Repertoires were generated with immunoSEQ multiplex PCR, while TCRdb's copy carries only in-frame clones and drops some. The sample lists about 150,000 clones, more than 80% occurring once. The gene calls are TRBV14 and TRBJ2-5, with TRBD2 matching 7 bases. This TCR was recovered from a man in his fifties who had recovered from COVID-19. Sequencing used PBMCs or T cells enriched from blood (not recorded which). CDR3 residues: CASSLPGRETQYF. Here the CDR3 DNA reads TGTGCCAGCAGTCTCCCCGGGAGGGAGACCCAGTACTTC.